The clone carrying this T cell receptor beta chain was observed a few times. What it recognizes is unknown. The sample originates from a study of T cell repertoires in cytomegalovirus infection. On the study more broadly: An indication of both CMV infection and matching HLA type came from public TCR beta signatures. Study-wide points: Ex vivo, HLA-C-restricted CMV-specific TCR beta clonotypes prevailed over the rest of the response. Pooled public TCR beta family frequency picked out CMV carriers with the relevant HLA.

CDR3 size: 18 residues. The trim removed 3 bases at V and 3 bases at J, leaving 15 bases unmatched. Germline CDR1 reads MGHDK; CDR2 reads SYGVNS. Each CDR3 protein is one row after TCRdb ran MiXCR on the reads. This table holds fewer than 250,000 distinct CDR3 sequences, 9% to 15% found once. The clonotype was recovered from a human donor in good health (CMV status not recorded). Some clones in this sample may be carry-over from other donors' samples. Material: PBMCs. V and J are TRBV25-1 and TRBJ1-2, with 8 bases fitting TRBD1. CDR3 in DNA: TGTGCCAGCAGTGATCCTAAACGACGGGCAGGGGGCGACTATGGCTACACCTTC. It is translated as CASSDPKRRAGGDYGYTF.